Presented here are 29 T cell receptor beta chains from one specimen sequenced in a study of OX40 agonist ivuxolimab in advanced cancers. TCRdb keeps only in-frame clones here, not all; method: immunoSEQ multiplex PCR. In the table there are fewer than 90,000 clones, 88% of which are singletons. This sample comprised CD4+ or CD8+ T cells sorted from blood, obtained in a trial of the OX40 agonist ivuxolimab. The receptor source for this set is an adult with an advanced solid tumor such as melanoma, head and neck, liver or kidney cancer.

The chain combines TRBV6-5 with TRBJ2-7, with D tentatively TRBD1 or TRBD2 (5 bases each). Germline assignment: CDR1 MNHEY and CDR2 SVGAGI. V lost 4 bases, J lost 2 bases, and 12 bases lay in between. The length of the CDR3 is 14 residues. This CDR3 is CASSSHSGPYEQYF. CDR3 sequence (DNA): TGTGCCAGCAGTTCTCATTCGGGGCCCTACGAGCAGTACTTC.

The rearrangement uses TRBV7-2 and TRBJ2-7; unclear D gene. This CDR3 comprises 12 residues. V dropped 5 bases and J dropped 3 bases, with 8 bases sitting between them. Germline V gene sequence: CDR1 SGHTA, CDR2 FQGNSA. This chain's CDR3 is CASSQPLYEQYF. In DNA form, the CDR3 reads TGTGCCAGCAGCCAGCCCCTCTACGAGCAGTACTTC.

This chain links TRBV2 with TRBJ1-4; D gene ambiguous. This CDR3 spans 13 amino acids. CDR1 and CDR2 from the germline V gene are SNHLY and FYNNEI. Trimming shortened V by 6 bases and J by 7 bases, and 12 bases separated the two germline ends. The CDR3 DNA sequence: TGTGCCAGCAGCCGGGCCGCAGGTGAAAAACTGTTTTTT. Translated: CASSRAAGEKLFF.

The chain recombines TRBV15 with TRBJ2-1; 9 positions match TRBD2. Trimming removed 3 bases from V and 6 bases from J; junction bases left unmatched: 12. CDR3 size: 17 residues. Germline V gives CDR1 LNHNV, CDR2 YYDKDF (reference sequence). The CDR3 coding sequence is TGTGCCACCAGCAGTTGGACCAGTAGCGGGAGTCCCAATGAGCAGTTCTTC. It translates to CATSSWTSSGSPNEQFF.

V usage is TRBV7-3 and J usage is TRBJ2-3, with 11 bases identical to TRBD2. Germline V CDR1 and CDR2: SGHTA, FQGTGA. The length of the CDR3 is 16 residues. V lost 8 bases to trimming and J lost 4 bases; unmatched junction nucleotides: 11. The CDR3 region has the DNA TGTGCCAGCGGCCTTGGTTTAGCGGGAGGGGCAGATACGCAGTATTTT. Translation gives CASGLGLAGGADTQYF.

V is TRBV6-5 and J is TRBJ1-2; 9 bases match TRBD1. The CDR3 consists of 16 residues. V lost 4 bases and J lost 4; bases outside the gene matches: 10. The germline V gene has CDR1 MNHEY and CDR2 SVGAGI. The CDR3: CASSSPGTGLTYGYTF. For the CDR3, the DNA is TGTGCCAGCAGTTCTCCCGGGACAGGGCTTACCTATGGCTACACCTTC.

The chain employs TRBV28 and TRBJ2-2, with TRBD2 matching over 8 bases. Germline CDR1 reads MDHEN; CDR2 reads SYDVKM. The CDR3 is made up of 15 amino acids. V gave up 3 bases and J gave up 5 bases; unmatched junction bases: 5. CDR3 amino acids: CASSFGGAWTGELFF. In DNA, the CDR3 is TGTGCCAGCAGTTTCGGGGGGGCATGGACCGGGGAGCTGTTTTTT.

The J gene is TRBJ2-1, the V gene TRBV7-2, with unresolved D. The CDR3 covers 15 residues. Between the trimmed V and J ends, which lost 2 bases and 7 bases, there was a span of 15 bases. CDR1 and CDR2 from the germline V gene are SGHTA and FQGNSA. The CDR3 protein is CASSLLTINRNEQFF. CDR3 nucleotide sequence: TGTGCCAGCAGCTTATTAACGATCAACCGGAATGAGCAGTTCTTC.

The chain couples TRBV29-1 to TRBJ2-1, with 8 bases aligning to TRBD1. There are 16 residues in the CDR3. From germline, CDR1 is SQVTM and CDR2 ANQGSEA. Trimming took 7 bases from V and 5 from J; bases not matched to a gene: 16. In nucleotides, the CDR3 is TGCAGCGCCCAGAAGGGGACAGGTAGCGCACACAATGAGCAGTTCTTC. It is translated as CSAQKGTGSAHNEQFF.

The rearrangement links TRBV15 to TRBJ2-3; possibly TRBD2 for D (6 bases). Germline CDR1 LNHNV, CDR2 YYDKDF (reference sequence). The CDR3 is 14 residues long. V lost 3 bases and J lost 2, with 9 bases in between. The CDR3 loop reads CATSRGGSTDTQYF. CDR3 DNA sequence: TGTGCCACCAGCAGGGGGGGATCCACAGATACGCAGTATTTT. The full variable domain, with the rest looked up from reference TRBV15 and TRBJ2-3, is DAMVIQNPRYQVTQFGKPVTLSCSQTLNHNVMYWYQQKSSQAPKLLFHYYDKDFNNEADTPDNFQSRRPNTSFCFLDIRSPGLGDTAMYLCATSRGGSTDTQYFGPGTRLTVL.

This chain links TRBV28 with TRBJ2-7; TRBD1 aligns across 7 bases. The germline V gene encodes CDR1 MDHEN and CDR2 SYDVKM. Trimming at V came to 6 bases and at J to 2 bases, leaving 4 bases not matched to a gene. The CDR3 sequence is 13 residues long. CDR3 loop: CASSEGQPYEQYF. The CDR3 DNA follows: TGTGCCAGCAGCGAGGGACAGCCCTACGAGCAGTACTTC. Full variable domain (rest looked up from reference TRBV28 and TRBJ2-7): DVKVTQSSRYLVKRTGEKVFLECVQDMDHENMFWYRQDPGLGLRLIYFSYDVKMKEKGDIPEGYSVSREKKERFSLILESASTNQTSMYLCASSEGQPYEQYFGPGTRLTVT.

The gene calls are TRBV7-6 and TRBJ2-1; 8 bases map to TRBD2. CDR3 size: 15 residues. V lost 8 bases, J lost 10 bases, and 16 bases stayed unmatched. Per the germline V gene, CDR1 is SGHVS and CDR2 is FNYEAQ. The CDR3: CASPKGGAGVQEQFF. DNA for the CDR3: TGTGCCAGCCCTAAAGGAGGAGCGGGAGTCCAGGAGCAGTTCTTC. The entire variable domain, with the rest obtained from reference TRBV7-6 and TRBJ2-1, is as follows: GAGVSQSPRYKVTKRGQDVALRCDPISGHVSLYWYRQALGQGPEFLTYFNYEAQQDKSGLPNDRFSAERPEGSISTLTIQRTEQRDSAMYRCASPKGGAGVQEQFFGPGTRLTVL.

J is TRBJ2-3 and V is TRBV9, with a weak D call TRBD2 (5 bases). Trimming took 6 bases from V and 6 from J, leaving 20 bases between them. Germline V lookup: CDR1 SGDLS, CDR2 YYNGEE. The length of the CDR3 is 15 residues. The chain's CDR3 is CASTWSAEVSDTQYF. The CDR3 nucleotides are TGTGCCAGCACGTGGTCCGCGGAGGTGTCGGATACGCAGTATTTT.

This chain uses TRBV29-1 with TRBJ1-2; 8 bases align to TRBD1. The CDR3 covers 11 residues. Per germline, CDR1 SQVTM and CDR2 ANQGSEA. V was clipped by 0 bases and J by 13 bases; unmatched bases: 4. CDR3 DNA: TGCAGCGTTGAAGAGGGACAGGCTTCCACCTTC. This codes for CSVEEGQASTF. Combining the CDR3 with reference TRBV29-1 and TRBJ1-2 gives the whole variable domain SAVISQKPSRDICQRGTSLTIQCQVDSQVTMMFWYRQQPGQSLTLIATANQGSEATYESGFVIDKFPISRPNLTFSTLTVSNMSPEDSSIYLCSVEEGQASTFGSGTRLTVV.

The chain uses TRBV18 and TRBJ2-7, with 8 bases aligning to TRBD1. CDR1 and CDR2 (germline): KGHSH, LQKENI. J lost 2 bases, V lost 5 bases, and 8 bases had no gene match. The CDR3 is 15 amino acids. In DNA, the CDR3 is TGTGCCAGCTCAGAACCCGGGACAGGTACCTACGAGCAGTACTTC. This translates into CASSEPGTGTYEQYF.

The chain is built from TRBV28 and TRBJ1-2; D perhaps matches TRBD1 (5 bases). The V end lost 7 bases, the J end lost 7 bases, and 13 bases lay between the germline ends. Germline lookup yields CDR1 MDHEN and CDR2 SYDVKM. This CDR3 comprises 12 residues. The CDR3 sequence: CASNLQESGYTF. The CDR3 region has the DNA TGTGCCAGCAACCTACAGGAGAGTGGCTACACCTTC.

J is TRBJ2-2 and V is TRBV5-1; 14 nucleotides align to TRBD2. The CDR3 runs 16 residues. V gave up 3 bases and J gave up 7 bases; unmatched junction bases: 5. Germline V lookup: CDR1 SGHRS, CDR2 YFSETQ. CDR3 bases: TGCGCCAGCAGCTGGGGACTAGCGGGAGTGGTCGGGGAGCTGTTTTTT. This translates into CASSWGLAGVVGELFF.

In regard to this clone: One end of the junction is discordant with germline, which a read error may explain. The chain couples TRBV7-8 to TRBJ2-1; 9 nucleotides line up with TRBD2. The germline gives CDR1 SGHVS, CDR2 FQNEAQ. The CDR3 is 15 residues long. The CDR3 DNA reads as TGTGCCAGCAACTTACGACTAGCGGACTACAATGAGCAGTTCTTC. It encodes CASNLRLADYNEQFF.

The rearrangement joins TRBV18 to TRBJ1-5; no definite D call. Trimming shortened V by 4 bases and J by 3 bases, and 7 bases separated the two germline ends. This CDR3 has 13 amino acids. The germline gives CDR1 KGHSH, CDR2 LQKENI. The DNA of the CDR3 is TGTGCCAGCTCACGTGGGAACAATCAGCCCCAGCATTTT. Protein product: CASSRGNNQPQHF.

The J gene is TRBJ2-1, the V gene TRBV7-2, with a possible D match to TRBD2 (6 bases). In germline, CDR1 is SGHTA, CDR2 FQGNSA. The CDR3 is 16 amino acids. Trimming left V 1 base short and J 8 bases short, with 18 bases between. In DNA form, the CDR3 reads TGTGCCAGCAGCTTAGATGGGGACTGGGGTTATTATGAGCAGTTCTTC. Its translation is CASSLDGDWGYYEQFF.

This clone occurred once. The chain couples TRBV5-1 to TRBJ2-1; unclear D gene. There are 13 residues in the CDR3. The germline V gene encodes CDR1 SGHRS and CDR2 YFSETQ. V was cut by 0 bases and J by 7 bases, with 8 bases left in between. The CDR3 reads CASSLDPFNEQFF. As DNA, the CDR3 is TGCGCCAGCAGCTTGGATCCCTTTAATGAGCAGTTCTTC.

The chain uses TRBV7-9 and TRBJ2-3; TRBD1 matches 12 bases. The CDR3 loop spans 15 amino acids. Losses at the gene ends were 3 bases for V and 6 bases for J; bases not matched to a gene: 4. Per germline, CDR1 SEHNR and CDR2 FQNEAQ (reference sequence). Here the CDR3 DNA reads TGTGCCAGCAGCTTGGTAGGGACAGGGGGCGATACGCAGTATTTT. The encoded protein is CASSLVGTGGDTQYF.

The table lists this clone with a few counts. V is TRBV7-9 and J is TRBJ2-5, with 7 bases fitting TRBD2. CDR3 length: 15 amino acids. The germline gives CDR1 SEHNR, CDR2 FQNEAQ (reference sequence). The junction had 14 bases not matched to a gene; V was cut back by 8 bases and J by 5 bases. The CDR3, as DNA: TGTGCCAGCTCTCGTCTTGGGGAGGGCGGTGAGACCCAGTACTTC. Protein sequence: CASSRLGEGGETQYF.

This rearrangement joins TRBV5-5 to TRBJ1-1; 7 bases are shared with TRBD1. The length of the CDR3 is 14 residues. Germline CDR1 is SGHKS and CDR2 is YYEKEE (reference sequence). V was pared by 5 bases and J by 1 base, with 5 bases of the junction left unmatched. DNA for the CDR3: TGTGCCAGCAGGGGGGACAGCGCGAACACTGAAGCTTTCTTT. This codes for CASRGDSANTEAFF.

The chain links TRBV4-3 to TRBJ1-4; 9 bases line up with TRBD1. CDR3 size: 15 residues. Trimming took 1 base from V and 5 from J; bases not matched to a gene: 2. CDR1 is LGHNA, CDR2 YSLEER, per germline. CDR3 residues: CASSQGTGENEKLFF. Here the CDR3 DNA reads TGCGCCAGCAGCCAAGGGACAGGGGAAAATGAAAAACTGTTTTTT.

Only a few counts were recorded for this clone. CDR3 protein: CASSSPTGGADTQYF. CDR3 bases: TGTGCCAGCAGCTCCCCAACGGGAGGCGCAGATACGCAGTATTTT. The rearrangement links TRBV7-8 to TRBJ2-3; 7 bases are shared with TRBD2. The V segment lost 4 bases and the J segment 4 bases; nucleotides outside the gene matches: 8. Germline CDR1 and CDR2: SGHVS and FQNEAQ. The CDR3 consists of 15 residues.

The chain employs TRBV6-1 and TRBJ2-7; D gene unclear. The CDR3 has 15 amino acids. In germline, CDR1 is MNHNS, CDR2 SASEGT. The V and J ends lost 2 bases and 3 bases respectively, with 14 bases between them. CDR3 region: CASSELLVRIYEQYF. CDR3 DNA: TGTGCCAGCAGTGAACTCTTGGTACGGATCTACGAGCAGTACTTC.

The chain is built from TRBV2 and TRBJ2-7; 7 nucleotides line up with TRBD2. The CDR3 has 14 residues. Germline V lookup: CDR1 SNHLY, CDR2 FYNNEI. V lost 10 bases and J lost 4; bases outside the gene matches: 13. The CDR3 region has the DNA TGTGCCACAGCCCCGCCGGGACTACGGTACGAGCAGTACTTC. It encodes CATAPPGLRYEQYF.

The gene calls are TRBV19 and TRBJ1-5; weak D call: TRBD1 (5 bases). The germline V gene encodes CDR1 LNHDA and CDR2 SQIVND (reference sequence). The CDR3 has 14 residues. V was shortened by 10 bases and J by 0 bases, with 13 bases between the two germline ends. CDR3 loop: CATSTENSNQPQHF. CDR3 bases: TGTGCCACCTCGACAGAGAATAGCAATCAGCCCCAGCATTTT.